One and the same sample provided the 30 T cell receptor beta chains below, sequenced in a study of cytomegalovirus exposure and HLA in healthy donors. PCR employed 60 Vbeta and 13 Jbeta primers. Produced via immunoSEQ multiplex PCR; TCRdb's table is partial and in-frame only. The table for this sample gives roughly 51,000 clones. The sample consisted of PBMCs. These receptors were taken from a woman aged 40 to 49 in good health and CMV-seronegative.

V usage is TRBV19 and J usage is TRBJ2-7; 7 nucleotides agree with TRBD1. Looked up from germline, CDR1 is LNHDA and CDR2 is SQIVND (reference sequence). This CDR3 has 15 amino acids. V gave up 1 base and J gave up 3 bases; unmatched junction bases: 6. The CDR3 protein is CASSIAGQAFYEQYF. The CDR3, as DNA: TGTGCCAGTAGTATAGCAGGACAGGCGTTCTACGAGCAGTACTTC.

The rearrangement links TRBV19 to TRBJ1-5, with 10 bases identical to TRBD1. Germline V gene lookup returns CDR1 LNHDA and CDR2 SQIVND (reference sequence). The CDR3 consists of 16 residues. The ends lost 5 bases at V and 6 bases at J; junction bases unmatched: 10. The CDR3 bases are TGTGCCAGTAGTTCGCCGGGACAGGGGCTCGGTCAGCCCCAGCATTTT. Translating it yields CASSSPGQGLGQPQHF.

The V and J genes are TRBV7-9 and TRBJ1-1; D gene uncertain. Deletions cut 4 bases from V and 0 bases from J, with 15 bases between. Germline values: CDR1 SEHNR, CDR2 FQNEAQ (reference sequence). There are 16 residues in the CDR3. The CDR3 bases are TGTGCCAGCAGCTCGTCACGGGCGGGTTTGAACACTGAAGCTTTCTTT. It is translated as CASSSSRAGLNTEAFF.

The rearrangement links TRBV4-3 to TRBJ2-2; 10 bases map to TRBD1. Germline CDR1 and CDR2: LGHNA and YSLEER. The CDR3 is 16 residues long. The ends lost 4 bases at V and 2 bases at J; junction bases unmatched: 4. CDR3 sequence (DNA): TGCGCCAGCAGCCGGGGACAGGGGTTTAACACCGGGGAGCTGTTTTTT. Amino acid sequence: CASSRGQGFNTGELFF.

V gene TRBV4-1 combines with J gene TRBJ2-7, with 7 nucleotides matching TRBD2. The CDR3 loop spans 16 amino acids. CDR1 MGHRA and CDR2 YSYEKL come from the germline V gene. After removal of 1 base from V and 0 bases from J, the junction contained 6 bases not matched to a gene. CDR3 nucleotides: TGCGCCAGCAGCCAAGTGGGGGGGGTGCGCTCCTACGAGCAGTACTTC. Its translation: CASSQVGGVRSYEQYF.

Details on this clone: This same CDR3 is encoded by further DNA sequences in the sample. As DNA, the CDR3 is TGTGCCAGCAGCTTTAATAATTCACCCCTCCACTTT. Residues: CASSFNNSPLHF. The chain joins TRBV7-2 to TRBJ1-6; no clear D gene. Germline V lookup: CDR1 SGHTA, CDR2 FQGNSA. Trimming removed 3 bases from V and 5 bases from J, with 2 bases in between. This CDR3 region has 12 residues.

The V and J genes are TRBV14 and TRBJ1-1, with D possibly TRBD1 on 5 matching bases. The CDR3 has 13 amino acids. The V end lost 1 base, the J end lost 2 bases, and 5 bases lay between the germline ends. From germline, CDR1 is SGHDN and CDR2 FVKESK. In nucleotides, the CDR3 is TGTGCCAGCAGCCAAGGGACAAACACTGAAGCTTTCTTT. Translating gives CASSQGTNTEAFF.

The chain has TRBV15 and TRBJ1-1; D not resolved. The CDR3 extends over 15 amino acids. V lost 1 base to trimming and J lost 2 bases, with 11 bases between them. Germline CDR1 reads LNHNV; CDR2 reads YYDKDF (reference sequence). This CDR3 is CATSRGGVSNTEAFF. CDR3 nucleotides: TGTGCCACCAGCAGAGGCGGGGTCAGTAACACTGAAGCTTTCTTT.

About this clone: An end of the junction does not agree with germline; a read error may underlie this. This CDR3 is also generated by other DNA sequences in the sample. The chain combines TRBV18 with TRBJ2-1, with TRBD1 matching 7 bases. CDR3 size: 16 residues. Germline CDR1 is KGHSH and CDR2 is LQKENI. The CDR3 region has the DNA TGTGCCAGCTCACTGAGGGGGCTAAGCTCCGACAATGAGCAGTTCTTC. Residues: CASSLRGLSSDNEQFF. Based on the CDR3 plus reference TRBV18 and TRBJ2-1, the full variable domain is NAGVMQNPRHLVRRRGQEARLRCSPMKGHSHVYWYRQLPEEGLKFMVYLQKENIIDESGMPKERFSAEFPKEGPSILRIQQVVRGDSAAYFCASSLRGLSSDNEQFFGPGTRLTVL.

In DNA, the CDR3 is TGTGCCAGCACTGGGGCAGGGCCCTCCTACGAGCAGTACTTC. Encoded protein: CASTGAGPSYEQYF. The J gene is TRBJ2-7, the V gene TRBV28, with a tentative D call TRBD1 (5 bases). V was cut by 7 bases and J by 0 bases, with 13 bases left in between. The V gene's germline CDR1 is MDHEN and CDR2 SYDVKM. This CDR3 region has 14 residues.

The chain joins TRBV30 to TRBJ2-1; D remains ambiguous. V was pared by 2 bases and J by 0 bases, with 5 bases between. CDR3 size: 13 residues. Per the germline V gene, CDR1 is GTSNPN and CDR2 is SVGIG (reference sequence). CDR3 loop: CAWSFSSYNEQFF. CDR3 in DNA: TGTGCCTGGAGTTTTAGCTCCTACAATGAGCAGTTCTTC. The entire variable domain, with the rest obtained from reference TRBV30 and TRBJ2-1, is as follows: SQTIHQWPATLVQPVGSPLSLECTVEGTSNPNLYWYRQAAGRGLQLLFYSVGIGQISSEVPQNLSASRPQDRQFILSSKKLLLSDSGFYLCAWSFSSYNEQFFGPGTRLTVL.

V usage is TRBV27 and J usage is TRBJ1-2, with TRBD1 matching 8 bases. The germline V gene encodes CDR1 MNHEY and CDR2 SMNVEV (reference sequence). After removal of 6 bases from V and 2 bases from J, the junction contained 8 bases not matched to a gene. The CDR3 has 15 residues. CDR3 nucleotide sequence: TGTGCCAGCAGACCATCAGGGGGCGGGAACTATGGCTACACCTTC. It codes for CASRPSGGGNYGYTF.

The chain employs TRBV20-1 and TRBJ2-1; no reliable D call. The germline V gene has CDR1 DFQATT and CDR2 SNEGSKA (reference sequence). V dropped 3 bases and J dropped 12 bases, with 12 bases sitting between them. This CDR3 is built from 11 residues. The CDR3 sequence: CSARTPPGQFF. The CDR3 DNA reads TGCAGTGCTAGGACTCCACCGGGGCAGTTCTTC.

The chain links TRBV18 to TRBJ2-1; no definite D call. The CDR3 consists of 13 residues. Trimming pared 3 bases from V and 9 bases from J, leaving 12 bases between. Germline V gene lookup returns CDR1 KGHSH and CDR2 LQKENI. In nucleotides, the CDR3 is TGTGCCAGCTCACCGTCTGCCCCCAGTGAGCAGTTCTTC. This sequence encodes CASSPSAPSEQFF.

The CDR3 DNA reads TGCGCCAGCAGTCCCATGAACAGGGGGCAAGAGACCCAGTACTTC. Its translation: CASSPMNRGQETQYF. The chain has TRBV4-1 and TRBJ2-5; the match to TRBD1 covers 8 bases. This CDR3 spans 15 amino acids. Germline assignment: CDR1 MGHRA and CDR2 YSYEKL. Unmatched junction bases numbered 8, after V lost 6 bases and J lost 2 bases.

The chain carries TRBV7-3 and TRBJ2-5; TRBD1 matches at 9 bases. J lost 5 bases, V lost 4 bases, and 2 bases had no gene match. This CDR3 region has 13 residues. From germline, CDR1 is SGHTA and CDR2 FQGTGA. Here the CDR3 DNA reads TGTGCCAGCAGCTCCGGGACAGGGGAGACCCAGTACTTC. Translating gives CASSSGTGETQYF.

The V call is TRBV7-2, the J call TRBJ1-6; 8 bases fit TRBD1. Losses at the gene ends were 5 bases for V and 7 bases for J; bases not matched to a gene: 4. In germline, CDR1 is SGHTA, CDR2 FQGNSA. The CDR3 is made up of 14 amino acids. The CDR3 nucleotides are TGTGCCAGCAGCAAATACAGGGGGAATTCACCCCTCCACTTT. Translated, it gives CASSKYRGNSPLHF.

The CDR3 DNA reads TGTGCCAGCAGCGCAGGGACAGATCAGCCCCAGCATTTT. Translated, it gives CASSAGTDQPQHF. J is TRBJ1-5 and V is TRBV7-9; TRBD1 aligns across 7 bases. CDR3 size: 13 residues. From germline, CDR1 is SEHNR and CDR2 FQNEAQ (reference sequence). V shed 5 bases, J shed 5 bases, and the junction held 3 bases outside the gene matches.

The chain carries TRBV4-3 and TRBJ2-7; TRBD1 aligns across 10 bases. V lost 1 base, J lost 3 bases, and 6 bases stayed unmatched. Germline values: CDR1 LGHNA, CDR2 YSLEER. The CDR3 spans 16 residues. The CDR3 loop reads CASSQVARTGGYEQYF. The CDR3, as DNA: TGCGCCAGCAGCCAAGTTGCCAGGACAGGGGGCTACGAGCAGTACTTC.

As regards this clone: The identical CDR3 is also encoded by other nucleotide sequences in the sample. The genes are TRBV30 and TRBJ1-2; TRBD1 might be the D (5 bases). Germline CDR1 reads GTSNPN; CDR2 reads SVGIG (reference sequence). V lost 3 bases and J lost 8, with 13 bases in between. The length of the CDR3 is 12 residues. CDR3: CAWSRDSGGYTF. DNA of the CDR3: TGTGCCTGGAGCAGGGACTCCGGGGGCTACACCTTC.

This rearrangement joins TRBV6-6 to TRBJ2-1; 9 nucleotides line up with TRBD2. CDR1 is MNHNY and CDR2 is SVGAGI in the germline V gene (reference sequence). V lost 3 bases, J lost 4 bases, and 7 bases stayed unmatched. The CDR3 loop spans 16 amino acids. This CDR3 is CASSYSGRSRYNEQFF. In nucleotides, the CDR3 is TGTGCCAGCAGTTATAGCGGGAGAAGTAGGTACAATGAGCAGTTCTTC.

The chain uses TRBV10-3 and TRBJ1-1, with unresolved D. The CDR3 is 15 amino acids. Germline values: CDR1 ENHRY, CDR2 SYGVKD. Trimming took 4 bases from V and 2 from J, leaving 14 bases between them. CDR3: CAISGWRTTNTEAFF. In DNA, the CDR3 is TGTGCCATCAGTGGGTGGAGGACCACCAACACTGAAGCTTTCTTT.

The chain links TRBV19 to TRBJ1-1; D possibly corresponds to TRBD1 (5 bases). Germline lookup yields CDR1 LNHDA and CDR2 SQIVND (reference sequence). V was shortened by 7 bases and J by 7 bases, with 16 bases between the two germline ends. The CDR3 runs 13 residues. CDR3 DNA: TGTGCCAGTATGGTCCCCTGGCAGGGTGAAGCTTTCTTT. This gives the protein CASMVPWQGEAFF.

This rearrangement joins TRBV2 to TRBJ1-1, with 7 bases fitting TRBD1. This CDR3 region has 13 residues. Germline V gene lookup returns CDR1 SNHLY and CDR2 FYNNEI. Germline trimming cut 8 bases from V and 4 bases from J; bases unmatched to any gene: 7. In nucleotides, the CDR3 is TGTGCCAGCCGAGTTCCAGGGGGCACTGAAGCTTTCTTT. This codes for CASRVPGGTEAFF. Full variable domain (remainder filled in from reference TRBV2 and TRBJ1-1): EPEVTQTPSHQVTQMGQEVILRCVPISNHLYFYWYRQILGQKVEFLVSFYNNEISEKSEIFDDQFSVERPDGSNFTLKIRSTKLEDSAMYFCASRVPGGTEAFFGQGTRLTVV.

The chain combines TRBV7-2 with TRBJ1-1, with TRBD1 matching over 10 bases. In germline, CDR1 is SGHTA, CDR2 FQGNSA. J lost 8 bases, V lost 3 bases, and 6 bases had no gene match. The CDR3 has 14 amino acids. The CDR3: CASSFRDRGREAFF. The DNA of the CDR3 is TGTGCCAGCAGCTTCCGGGACAGGGGACGAGAAGCTTTCTTT. Full variable domain (outside the CDR3, taken from reference TRBV7-2 and TRBJ1-1): GAGVSQSPSNKVTEKGKDVELRCDPISGHTALYWYRQSLGQGLEFLIYFQGNSAPDKSGLPSDRFSAERTGGSVSTLTIQRTQQEDSAVYLCASSFRDRGREAFFGQGTRLTVV.

This rearrangement joins TRBV30 to TRBJ2-5, with 8 bases identical to TRBD2. With V trimmed by 4 bases and J by 2 bases, 6 bases remained unmatched. The CDR3 length is 14 residues. Germline-derived CDR1 and CDR2 are GTSNPN and SVGIG (reference sequence). CDR3 DNA: TGTGCCTGGAATCCGACTAGCGCACAAGAGACCCAGTACTTC. Residues: CAWNPTSAQETQYF.

The rearrangement links TRBV28 to TRBJ2-7; 7 nucleotides match TRBD1. This CDR3 region has 14 residues. The V and J ends lost 6 bases and 5 bases, in that order; junction bases with no gene match: 10. From germline, CDR1 is MDHEN and CDR2 SYDVKM. CDR3 in DNA: TGTGCCAGCAGCCCGACAGGGCGCCACAACGAGCAGTACTTC. Translating gives CASSPTGRHNEQYF.

As DNA, the CDR3 is TGTGCTAGTGGCCAAGGACTAGCGGGAGGGAAGGCAGATACGCAGTATTTT. Its translation is CASGQGLAGGKADTQYF. This chain links TRBV12-5 with TRBJ2-3; TRBD2 agrees at 15 bases. J gave up 4 bases and V 6 bases, and 8 bases lay outside the gene matches. There are 17 residues in the CDR3. Germline V CDR1 and CDR2: LGHNT, FRNRAP.

The rearrangement links TRBV7-8 to TRBJ2-7; D not resolved. In germline, CDR1 is SGHVS, CDR2 FQNEAQ. The CDR3 totals 14 residues. V dropped 7 bases and J dropped 2 bases, with 15 bases sitting between them. CDR3 bases: TGTGCCAGCACCTTCGGTCCATTTCCCTACGAGCAGTACTTC. Protein: CASTFGPFPYEQYF.

The chain employs TRBV30 and TRBJ1-5, with D possibly being TRBD1 (5 bases). V lost 4 bases, J lost 2 bases, and 15 bases lay in between. This CDR3 has 15 residues. The germline CDR1 and CDR2 sequences are GTSNPN and SVGIG (reference sequence). DNA for the CDR3: TGTGCCTGGAACCCACCTGGGGCGGGCAATCAGCCCCAGCATTTT. Its protein product is CAWNPPGAGNQPQHF.